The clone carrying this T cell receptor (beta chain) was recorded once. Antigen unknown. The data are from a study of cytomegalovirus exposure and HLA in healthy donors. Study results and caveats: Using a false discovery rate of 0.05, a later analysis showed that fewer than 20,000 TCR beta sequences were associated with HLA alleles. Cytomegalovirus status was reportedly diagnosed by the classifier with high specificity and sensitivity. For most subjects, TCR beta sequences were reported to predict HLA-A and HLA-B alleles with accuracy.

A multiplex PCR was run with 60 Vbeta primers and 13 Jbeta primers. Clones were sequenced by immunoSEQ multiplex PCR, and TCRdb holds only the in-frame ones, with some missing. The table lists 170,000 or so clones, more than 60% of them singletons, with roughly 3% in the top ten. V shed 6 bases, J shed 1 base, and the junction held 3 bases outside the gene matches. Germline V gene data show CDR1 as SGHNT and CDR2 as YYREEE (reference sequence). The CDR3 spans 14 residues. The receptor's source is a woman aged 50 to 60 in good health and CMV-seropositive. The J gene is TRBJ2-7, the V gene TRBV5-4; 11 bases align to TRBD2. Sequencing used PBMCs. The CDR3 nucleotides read TGTGCCAGCACCCCTAGCGGGGGGTCCTACGAGCAGTACTTC. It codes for CASTPSGGSYEQYF.